Each of the 27 T cell receptor beta chains below was sequenced from the same sample in a study of blood T cell repertoires in COVID-19. Libraries were prepared by immunoSEQ multiplex PCR; TCRdb keeps only in-frame clonotypes and omits some of them. The sample yields about 180,000 clones, 80% to 90% seen once. The source material was peripheral blood. The receptors originated from a man between 50 and 59 years old with active or convalescent COVID-19.

This chain connects TRBV24-1 to TRBJ1-2; the D is unclear. The germline V and J ends were trimmed by 2 bases and 6 bases, with 6 bases remaining between them. The CDR3 runs to 12 residues. The germline CDR1 and CDR2 sequences are KGHDR and SFDVKD. In nucleotides, the CDR3 is TGTGCCACCAGTGATTACAACAATGGCTACACCTTC. Protein sequence: CATSDYNNGYTF.

The chain recombines TRBV19 with TRBJ1-6, with 7 bases matching TRBD1. The CDR3 is made up of 17 amino acids. Looked up from germline, CDR1 is LNHDA and CDR2 is SQIVND (reference sequence). With V trimmed by 5 bases and J by 7 bases, 14 bases remained unmatched. The CDR3 is CASSEGGPRVLNSPLHF. DNA for the CDR3: TGTGCCAGTAGTGAAGGGGGCCCTCGGGTCCTAAATTCACCCCTCCACTTT.

The chain uses TRBV30 and TRBJ1-1, with TRBD1 identical over 9 bases. With V trimmed by 0 bases and J by 2 bases, 7 bases remained unmatched. The CDR3 covers 16 residues. Per germline, CDR1 GTSNPN and CDR2 SVGIG (reference sequence). CDR3 region: CAWSVRGTGSNTEAFF. As DNA, the CDR3 is TGTGCCTGGAGTGTAAGGGGGACAGGGTCAAACACTGAAGCTTTCTTT.

V is TRBV2 and J is TRBJ2-5; D is possibly TRBD2 (6 bases). Trimming shortened V by 6 bases and J by 7 bases, and 24 bases separated the two germline ends. This CDR3 contains 16 residues. CDR1 is SNHLY, CDR2 FYNNEI, per germline. The CDR3 DNA sequence: TGTGCCAGCAGAGACCAACCGGGAGACTTGGCAGGGACCCAGTACTTC. It yields the protein CASRDQPGDLAGTQYF.

The rearrangement joins TRBV4-1 to TRBJ2-5, with 9 bases matching TRBD2. Unmatched junction bases numbered 2, after V lost 0 bases and J lost 0 bases. Germline V gene data show CDR1 as MGHRA and CDR2 as YSYEKL. The CDR3 consists of 16 residues. This CDR3 reads CASSQESGRYQETQYF. The CDR3 DNA reads TGCGCCAGCAGCCAAGAAAGCGGGAGGTACCAAGAGACCCAGTACTTC.

V usage is TRBV7-2 and J usage is TRBJ2-7, with D possibly TRBD2 on 6 matching bases. Germline V CDR1 and CDR2: SGHTA, FQGNSA. Deletions cut 1 base from V and 3 bases from J, with 16 bases between. The CDR3 has 16 amino acids. The DNA of the CDR3 is TGTGCCAGCAGCTTAGAGACTTCGAGCGGGTTCTACGAGCAGTACTTC. This encodes CASSLETSSGFYEQYF. The full variable domain, with the rest looked up from reference TRBV7-2 and TRBJ2-7, is GAGVSQSPSNKVTEKGKDVELRCDPISGHTALYWYRQSLGQGLEFLIYFQGNSAPDKSGLPSDRFSAERTGGSVSTLTIQRTQQEDSAVYLCASSLETSSGFYEQYFGPGTRLTVT.

The table lists this clone with a few counts. The chain carries TRBV6-2 or TRBV6-3 and TRBJ1-5, with 8 bases aligning to TRBD1. Germline trimming cut 6 bases from V and 6 bases from J; bases unmatched to any gene: 4. This CDR3 spans 13 amino acids. CDR1 and CDR2 from the germline V gene are MNHEY and SVGEGT. The chain's CDR3 is CASSSDRAQPQHF. The CDR3 DNA sequence: TGTGCCAGCAGCTCGGACAGGGCTCAGCCCCAGCATTTT.

The chain uses TRBV11-2 and TRBJ2-7; TRBD2 matches 8 bases. The CDR3 contains 14 residues. V dropped 1 base and J dropped 6; count of bases not matched to a gene: 5. Germline CDR1 reads SGHAT; CDR2 reads FQNNGV. The CDR3 protein is CASSLGRGGSEQYF. CDR3 nucleotide sequence: TGTGCCAGCAGCTTAGGCCGGGGGGGTTCCGAGCAGTACTTC.

This clone was counted a few times. The chain combines TRBV18 with TRBJ2-7; 7 bases match TRBD1. Trimming at V came to 2 bases and at J to 2 bases, leaving 3 bases not matched to a gene. The CDR3 length is 14 residues. Germline assignment: CDR1 KGHSH and CDR2 LQKENI. The CDR3 sequence is CASSPTQGAYEQYF. CDR3 nucleotide sequence: TGTGCCAGCTCACCAACGCAGGGGGCCTACGAGCAGTACTTC.

A word on this clone: Other DNA sequences of this sample code for an identical CDR3. The chain uses TRBV7-3 and TRBJ1-3; D remains unclear. With 6 bases removed from V and 0 bases from J, the gap between germline ends came to 6 bases. The CDR3 runs to 13 residues. Germline assignment: CDR1 SGHTA and CDR2 FQGTGA. The CDR3 sequence: CASSPSSGNTIYF. The CDR3, as DNA: TGTGCCAGCAGTCCGAGCTCTGGAAACACCATATATTTT.

CDR3 nucleotides: TGTGCCAGCAGCACTACGGGGAATCAGCCCCAGCATTTT. As protein: CASSTTGNQPQHF. The chain employs TRBV11-2 and TRBJ1-5; D call uncertain. Germline loops: CDR1 SGHAT, CDR2 FQNNGV. This CDR3 is built from 13 residues. Trimming took off 5 bases at V and 4 bases at J, with 9 bases between the two ends.

The chain couples TRBV11-3 to TRBJ2-1; the match to TRBD2 covers 7 bases. This CDR3 contains 15 residues. J was trimmed by 7 bases and V by 1 base; bases with no gene match: 7. The germline CDR1 and CDR2 sequences are SGHNT and YENEEA. This CDR3 reads CASSLGVLAENEQFF. In DNA, the CDR3 is TGTGCCAGCAGCTTAGGGGTGCTAGCGGAAAATGAGCAGTTCTTC.

This clone was detected only once. This chain uses TRBV15 with TRBJ1-1; 7 nucleotides line up with TRBD1. V lost 0 bases to trimming and J lost 0 bases; unmatched junction nucleotides: 7. In germline, CDR1 is LNHNV, CDR2 YYDKDF (reference sequence). The CDR3 length is 17 residues. CDR3: CATSRDRGQTLNTEAFF. In nucleotides, the CDR3 is TGTGCCACCAGCAGAGATCGGGGACAGACCTTGAACACTGAAGCTTTCTTT.

For the CDR3, the DNA is TGTGCCAGCAGTTCCTACTCGGGCAATCAGCCCCAGCATTTT. Its translation: CASSSYSGNQPQHF. The V and J genes are TRBV27 and TRBJ1-5; no definite D call. The germline V and J ends were trimmed by 4 bases and 2 bases, with 9 bases remaining between them. Germline V lookup: CDR1 MNHEY, CDR2 SMNVEV (reference sequence). There are 14 residues in the CDR3.

The chain has TRBV4-1 and TRBJ2-1; 7 nucleotides line up with TRBD1. After removal of 0 bases from V and 4 bases from J, the junction contained 9 bases not matched to a gene. This CDR3 has 17 residues. Germline V gene lookup returns CDR1 MGHRA and CDR2 YSYEKL. CDR3 sequence reads: CASSQDLPGGTYNEQFF. The CDR3 DNA reads as TGCGCCAGCAGCCAAGATCTGCCAGGGGGTACATACAATGAGCAGTTCTTC.

The V call is TRBV4-3, the J call TRBJ2-2; 8 nucleotides match TRBD2. This CDR3 is 17 amino acids long. With 1 base clipped from V and 3 bases from J, the junction kept 7 bases outside the gene matches. The V gene's germline CDR1 is LGHNA and CDR2 YSLEER. The CDR3 DNA follows: TGCGCCAGCAGCCAAGGGAACGGGGGGGCCCACACCGGGGAGCTGTTTTTT. Its translation is CASSQGNGGAHTGELFF.

The chain is built from TRBV5-1 and TRBJ2-3; TRBD2 agrees at 7 bases. The germline gives CDR1 SGHRS, CDR2 YFSETQ. With V trimmed by 0 bases and J by 5 bases, 3 bases remained unmatched. The length of the CDR3 is 14 residues. The CDR3 DNA follows: TGCGCCAGCAGCTTGGAAGTAGCGGGAGATACGCAGTATTTT. Protein product: CASSLEVAGDTQYF.

The chain joins TRBV19 to TRBJ1-1; the match to TRBD1 covers 7 bases. V gave up 6 bases and J gave up 7 bases; unmatched junction bases: 11. CDR1 is LNHDA and CDR2 is SQIVND in the germline V gene (reference sequence). The CDR3 consists of 14 residues. The CDR3 nucleotides are TGTGCCAGTAGAAAGTCAGGGGGACGAATTGAAGCTTTCTTT. Residues: CASRKSGGRIEAFF.

The chain uses TRBV10-3 and TRBJ2-3; 10 positions match TRBD2. Germline V gene sequence: CDR1 ENHRY, CDR2 SYGVKD. V lost 2 bases and J lost 0; bases outside the gene matches: 5. The CDR3 has 17 amino acids. The CDR3 spells CAISEGLAGESTDTQYF. As DNA, the CDR3 is TGTGCCATCAGTGAGGGTCTAGCGGGGGAGAGCACAGATACGCAGTATTTT.

CDR3 sequence (DNA): TGCGCCAGCAGCTCTAGCGGGGGGCTCCAAGAGACCCAGTACTTC. Translating gives CASSSSGGLQETQYF. This rearrangement joins TRBV5-1 to TRBJ2-5; 11 bases fit TRBD2. The CDR3 loop spans 15 amino acids. V gave up 3 bases and J gave up 1 base; unmatched junction bases: 2. CDR1 and CDR2 (germline): SGHRS, YFSETQ.

The gene calls are TRBV19 and TRBJ1-3; 7 nucleotides align to TRBD1. The ends lost 6 bases at V and 2 bases at J; junction bases unmatched: 7. The CDR3 totals 15 residues. Germline CDR1 LNHDA, CDR2 SQIVND (reference sequence). This CDR3 reads CASRKTGETGNTIYF. In DNA form, the CDR3 reads TGTGCCAGTAGGAAAACAGGGGAAACTGGAAACACCATATATTTT.

The chain carries TRBV6-5 and TRBJ1-1, with D perhaps TRBD1 (6 bases). The germline V gene has CDR1 MNHEY and CDR2 SVGAGI. V gave up 6 bases and J gave up 1 base, with 12 bases separating them. The CDR3 is 14 amino acids. This CDR3 is CASRFRGKNTEAFF. Here the CDR3 DNA reads TGTGCCAGCAGATTCAGGGGAAAGAACACTGAAGCTTTCTTT.

This chain connects TRBV7-2 to TRBJ1-5, with D unresolved. Germline V gives CDR1 SGHTA, CDR2 FQGNSA. The CDR3 length is 16 residues. V dropped 5 bases and J dropped 5 bases, with 19 bases sitting between them. Here the CDR3 reads CASSLGSAQRDQPQHF. The CDR3 DNA reads as TGTGCCAGCAGCCTAGGGAGTGCCCAGCGGGATCAGCCCCAGCATTTT.

This chain joins TRBV28 and TRBJ1-4, with 8 bases lining up with TRBD1. The CDR3 extends over 17 amino acids. The ends lost 6 bases at V and 8 bases at J; junction bases unmatched: 17. Germline V gene sequence: CDR1 MDHEN, CDR2 SYDVKM. The CDR3 sequence is CASSERRSGGLSEKLFF. The CDR3, as DNA: TGTGCCAGCAGCGAGCGTCGATCAGGGGGCTTGTCGGAAAAACTGTTTTTT. Full variable domain (missing parts from reference TRBV28 and TRBJ1-4): DVKVTQSSRYLVKRTGEKVFLECVQDMDHENMFWYRQDPGLGLRLIYFSYDVKMKEKGDIPEGYSVSREKKERFSLILESASTNQTSMYLCASSERRSGGLSEKLFFGSGTQLSVL.

The rearrangement joins TRBV9 to TRBJ2-1; D call uncertain. V was clipped by 0 bases and J by 8 bases, with 9 bases between them. CDR3 length: 13 amino acids. Germline-derived CDR1 and CDR2 are SGDLS and YYNGEE. CDR3 loop: CASSVDFIDEQFF. CDR3 nucleotide sequence: TGTGCCAGCAGCGTAGACTTTATTGATGAGCAGTTCTTC.

The V and J genes are TRBV7-2 and TRBJ1-5; 10 bases fit TRBD1. The CDR3 has 15 amino acids. V gave up 7 bases and J gave up 7 bases; unmatched junction bases: 10. CDR1 is SGHTA, CDR2 FQGNSA, per germline. The CDR3 DNA follows: TGTGCCAGCACCCCATGGACAGGGGGGGGCCAGCCCCAGCATTTT. It encodes CASTPWTGGGQPQHF.

V is TRBV7-3 and J is TRBJ1-1, with TRBD1 matching 7 bases. Unmatched junction bases numbered 4, after V lost 5 bases and J lost 1 base. Germline-derived CDR1 and CDR2 are SGHTA and FQGTGA. The CDR3 spans 14 residues. The CDR3 nucleotides read TGTGCCAGCAGCCCCCAGGGGGGGAACACTGAAGCTTTCTTT. Amino acids: CASSPQGGNTEAFF.